Listed below are T cell receptor beta chains from one sample, sequenced in a study of T cell responses to AZD1222 COVID-19 vaccine. The assay was immunoSEQ multiplex PCR, and TCRdb's table has in-frame clones only and misses some. Of some 130,000 clones listed, about nine tenths are singletons. Sequences were derived from peripheral blood, sampled 28 days after the second AZD1222 dose. The receptors were gathered from an adult who received the AZD1222 COVID-19 vaccine. Both conserved end residues are part of each CDR3. The order of the fields is V gene, J gene, CDR3 protein.

v_call: TRBV7-6; j_call: TRBJ1-4; cdr3_aa: CASSLATGSGEKLFF
v_call: TRBV28; j_call: TRBJ1-2; cdr3_aa: CASSPARAGGYTF
v_call: TRBV21-1; j_call: TRBJ2-1; cdr3_aa: CASSKGRCVAGQCYNEQFF
v_call: TRBV19; j_call: TRBJ1-5; cdr3_aa: CASSIAANQPQHF
v_call: TRBV24-1; j_call: TRBJ1-2; cdr3_aa: CATSGVGDYGYTF
v_call: TRBV18; j_call: TRBJ1-3; cdr3_aa: CASSPGTGDSNTIYF
v_call: TRBV11-3; j_call: TRBJ2-7; cdr3_aa: CASSSGGQESSYEQYF
v_call: TRBV6-5; j_call: TRBJ1-3; cdr3_aa: CASSYSSQSSGNTIYF
v_call: TRBV19; j_call: TRBJ2-7; cdr3_aa: CASSRPGRNYEQYF
v_call: TRBV30; j_call: TRBJ2-7; cdr3_aa: CAWFSGRGAYEQYF
v_call: TRBV18; j_call: TRBJ1-2; cdr3_aa: CASSPSGQGYYGYTF
v_call: TRBV20-1; j_call: TRBJ1-2; cdr3_aa: CSASEGGSPGYGYTF
v_call: TRBV3-1/TRBV3-2; j_call: TRBJ1-3; cdr3_aa: CASSLSQGFSGNTIYF
v_call: TRBV30; j_call: TRBJ1-6; cdr3_aa: CATAGAQDSPLHF
v_call: TRBV6-6; j_call: TRBJ2-6; cdr3_aa: CASSDGGAGANVLTF
v_call: TRBV14; j_call: TRBJ2-7; cdr3_aa: CASSQWDYEQYF
v_call: TRBV18; j_call: TRBJ2-3; cdr3_aa: CASSPQDRWTTDTQYF
v_call: TRBV24-1; j_call: TRBJ1-2; cdr3_aa: CATSWTLWGYGYTF
v_call: TRBV7-9; j_call: TRBJ2-1; cdr3_aa: CASSPNRYEQFF
v_call: TRBV19; j_call: TRBJ1-5; cdr3_aa: CASSYGGASNQPQHF
v_call: TRBV3-1/TRBV3-2; j_call: TRBJ2-3; cdr3_aa: CASSETPSGTDTQYF
v_call: TRBV9; j_call: TRBJ2-3; cdr3_aa: CASSVGQGRSDTQYF
v_call: TRBV27; j_call: TRBJ2-2; cdr3_aa: CASSLGSGINTGELFF
v_call: TRBV9; j_call: TRBJ1-5; cdr3_aa: CASSPGGKSNQPQHF
v_call: TRBV19; j_call: TRBJ1-1; cdr3_aa: CASSIEGAYTEAFF
v_call: TRBV28; j_call: TRBJ1-1; cdr3_aa: CASSSRPTEGLEAFF
v_call: TRBV6-6; j_call: TRBJ2-1; cdr3_aa: CASSLRGTSFSPYNEQFF
v_call: TRBV5-1; j_call: TRBJ2-1; cdr3_aa: CASVKPGLAGNEQFF
v_call: TRBV4-2; j_call: TRBJ2-1; cdr3_aa: CASSTHNEQFF
v_call: TRBV19; j_call: TRBJ1-2; cdr3_aa: CASRRDSNYGYTF